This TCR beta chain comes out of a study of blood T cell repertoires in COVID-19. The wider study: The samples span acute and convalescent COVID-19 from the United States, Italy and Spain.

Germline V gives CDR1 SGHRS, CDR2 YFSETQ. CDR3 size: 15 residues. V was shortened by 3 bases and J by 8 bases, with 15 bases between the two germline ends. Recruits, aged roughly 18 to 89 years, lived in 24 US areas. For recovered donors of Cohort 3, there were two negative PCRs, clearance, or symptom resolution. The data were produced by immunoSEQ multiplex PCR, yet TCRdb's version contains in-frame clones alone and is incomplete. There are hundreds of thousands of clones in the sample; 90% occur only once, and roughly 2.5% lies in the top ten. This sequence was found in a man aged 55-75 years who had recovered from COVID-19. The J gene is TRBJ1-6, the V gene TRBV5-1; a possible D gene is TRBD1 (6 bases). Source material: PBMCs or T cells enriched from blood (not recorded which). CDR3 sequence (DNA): TGCGCCAGCAGCTCGGCGCAGGGGCCTTATTCACCCCTCCACTTT. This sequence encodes CASSSAQGPYSPLHF.